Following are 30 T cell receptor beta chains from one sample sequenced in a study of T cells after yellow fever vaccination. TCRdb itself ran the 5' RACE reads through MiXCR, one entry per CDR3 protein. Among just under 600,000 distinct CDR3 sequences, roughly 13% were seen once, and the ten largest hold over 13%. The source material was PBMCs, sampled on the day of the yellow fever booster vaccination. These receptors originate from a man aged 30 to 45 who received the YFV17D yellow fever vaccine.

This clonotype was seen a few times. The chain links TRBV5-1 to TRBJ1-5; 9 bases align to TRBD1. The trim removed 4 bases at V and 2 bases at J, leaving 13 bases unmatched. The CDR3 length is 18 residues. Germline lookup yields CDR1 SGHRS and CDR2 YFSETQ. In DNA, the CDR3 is TGCGCCAGCAGCCCGGGGGCACAGGGGGCAGGTGGCAATCAGCCCCAGCATTTT. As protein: CASSPGAQGAGGNQPQHF.

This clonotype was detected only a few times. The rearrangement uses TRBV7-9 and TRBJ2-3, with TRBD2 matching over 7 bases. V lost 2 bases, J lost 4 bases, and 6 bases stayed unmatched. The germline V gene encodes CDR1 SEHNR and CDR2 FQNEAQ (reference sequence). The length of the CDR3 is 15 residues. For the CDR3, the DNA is TGTGCCAGCAGCTTAAGGGCGGGAGCGGCAGATACGCAGTATTTT. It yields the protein CASSLRAGAADTQYF.

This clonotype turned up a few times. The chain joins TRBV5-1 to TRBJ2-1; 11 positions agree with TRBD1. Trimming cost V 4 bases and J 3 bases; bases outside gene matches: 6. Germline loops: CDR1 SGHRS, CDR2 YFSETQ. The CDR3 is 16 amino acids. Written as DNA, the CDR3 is TGCGCCAGCAGCCGGGGGACAGGGGGTTTCTACAATGAGCAGTTCTTC. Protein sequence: CASSRGTGGFYNEQFF.

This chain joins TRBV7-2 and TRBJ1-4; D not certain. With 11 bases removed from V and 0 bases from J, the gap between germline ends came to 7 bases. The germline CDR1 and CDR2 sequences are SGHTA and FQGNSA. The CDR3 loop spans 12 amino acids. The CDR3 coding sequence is TGTGCCTCCGGGGCAACTAATGAAAAACTGTTTTTT. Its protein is CASGATNEKLFF. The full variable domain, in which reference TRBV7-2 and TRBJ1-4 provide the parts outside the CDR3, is GAGVSQSPSNKVTEKGKDVELRCDPISGHTALYWYRQSLGQGLEFLIYFQGNSAPDKSGLPSDRFSAERTGGSVSTLTIQRTQQEDSAVYLCASGATNEKLFFGSGTQLSVL.

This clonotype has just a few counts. The CDR3 DNA is TGTGCCAGCAGCTTAAATTGGGGGTGGAGCGGGGAGCTGTTTTTT. Translated: CASSLNWGWSGELFF. This chain connects TRBV7-2 to TRBJ2-2; D possibly matches TRBD1 or TRBD2 (5 bases each). V lost 2 bases to trimming and J lost 7 bases, with 14 bases between them. The V gene's germline CDR1 is SGHTA and CDR2 FQGNSA. This CDR3 has 15 amino acids.

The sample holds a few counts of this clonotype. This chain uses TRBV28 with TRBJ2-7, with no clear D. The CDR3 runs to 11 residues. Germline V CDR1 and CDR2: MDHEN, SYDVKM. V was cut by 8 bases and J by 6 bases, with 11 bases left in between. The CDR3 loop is CASGEVREQYF. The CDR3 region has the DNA TGTGCCAGCGGAGAAGTACGCGAGCAGTACTTC.

The CDR3 spells CSAEEYEQYF. DNA for the CDR3: TGCAGTGCCGAGGAGTACGAGCAGTACTTC. This sequence joins TRBV20-1 and TRBJ2-7; D is ambiguous. This CDR3 contains 10 residues. Looked up from germline, CDR1 is DFQATT and CDR2 is SNEGSKA (reference sequence). Trimming took off 6 bases at V and 4 bases at J, with 7 bases between the two ends.

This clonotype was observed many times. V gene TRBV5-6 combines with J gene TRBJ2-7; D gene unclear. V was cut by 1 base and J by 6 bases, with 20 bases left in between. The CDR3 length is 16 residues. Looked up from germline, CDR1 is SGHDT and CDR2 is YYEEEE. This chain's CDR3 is CASSLSLVRLLGEQYF. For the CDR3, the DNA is TGTGCCAGCAGCTTGAGTCTCGTGAGATTACTGGGCGAGCAGTACTTC.

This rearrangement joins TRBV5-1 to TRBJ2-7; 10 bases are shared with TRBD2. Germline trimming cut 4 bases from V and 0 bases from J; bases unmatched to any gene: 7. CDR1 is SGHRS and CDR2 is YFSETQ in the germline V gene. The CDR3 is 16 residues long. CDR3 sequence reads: CASSDPGTSASYEQYF. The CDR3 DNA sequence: TGCGCCAGCAGCGACCCCGGGACTAGCGCCTCCTACGAGCAGTACTTC.

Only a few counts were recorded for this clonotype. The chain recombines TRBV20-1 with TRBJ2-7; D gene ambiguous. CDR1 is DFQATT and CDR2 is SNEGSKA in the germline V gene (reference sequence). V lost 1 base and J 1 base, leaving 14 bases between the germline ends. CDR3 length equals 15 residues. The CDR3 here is CSARAGQGPSYEQYF. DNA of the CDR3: TGCAGTGCTAGAGCCGGCCAAGGCCCTTCCTACGAGCAGTACTTC.

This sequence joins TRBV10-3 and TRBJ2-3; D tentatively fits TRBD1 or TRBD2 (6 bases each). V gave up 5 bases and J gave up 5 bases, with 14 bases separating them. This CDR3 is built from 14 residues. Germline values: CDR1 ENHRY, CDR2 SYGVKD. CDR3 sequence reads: CAISFEGGGDTQYF. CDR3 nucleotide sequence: TGTGCCATCAGTTTCGAGGGGGGAGGAGATACGCAGTATTTT.

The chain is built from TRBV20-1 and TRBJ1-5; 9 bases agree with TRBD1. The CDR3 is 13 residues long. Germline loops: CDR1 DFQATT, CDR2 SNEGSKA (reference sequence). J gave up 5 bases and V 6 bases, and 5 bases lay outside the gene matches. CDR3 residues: CSASTGGDQPQHF. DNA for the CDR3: TGCAGTGCCTCTACAGGGGGCGATCAGCCCCAGCATTTT.

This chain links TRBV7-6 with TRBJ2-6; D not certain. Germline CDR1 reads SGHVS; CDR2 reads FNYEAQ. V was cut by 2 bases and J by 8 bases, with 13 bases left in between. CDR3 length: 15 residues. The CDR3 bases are TGTGCCAGCAGCTTAACCCCCCAAGGGTCCAACGTCCTGACTTTC. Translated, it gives CASSLTPQGSNVLTF.

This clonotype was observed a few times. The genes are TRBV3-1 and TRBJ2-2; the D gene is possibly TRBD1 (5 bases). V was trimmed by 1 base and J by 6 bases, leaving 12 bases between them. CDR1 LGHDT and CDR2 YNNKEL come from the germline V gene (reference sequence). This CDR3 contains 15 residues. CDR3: CASSQGPRAAGELFF. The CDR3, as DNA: TGTGCCAGCAGCCAAGGTCCCAGGGCCGCCGGGGAGCTGTTTTTT.

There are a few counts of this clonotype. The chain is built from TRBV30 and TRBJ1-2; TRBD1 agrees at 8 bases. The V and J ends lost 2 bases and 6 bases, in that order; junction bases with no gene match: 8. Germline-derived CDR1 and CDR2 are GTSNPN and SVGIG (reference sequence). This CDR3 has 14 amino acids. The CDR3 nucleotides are TGTGCCTGGAGTCAATACACAGGGGGTGATGGCTACACCTTC. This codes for CAWSQYTGGDGYTF.

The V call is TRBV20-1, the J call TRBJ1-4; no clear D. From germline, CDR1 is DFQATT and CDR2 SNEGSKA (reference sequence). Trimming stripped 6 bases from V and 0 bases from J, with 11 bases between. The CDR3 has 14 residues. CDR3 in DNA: TGCAGTGCGGCGAACTCAGCAACTAATGAAAAACTGTTTTTT. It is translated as CSAANSATNEKLFF.

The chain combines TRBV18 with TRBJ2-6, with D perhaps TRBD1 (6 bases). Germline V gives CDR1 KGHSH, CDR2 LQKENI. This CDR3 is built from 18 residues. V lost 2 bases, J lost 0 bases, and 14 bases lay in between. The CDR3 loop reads CASSPATGQSSGANVLTF. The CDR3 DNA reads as TGTGCCAGCTCACCAGCGACAGGTCAAAGCTCTGGGGCCAACGTCCTGACTTTC.

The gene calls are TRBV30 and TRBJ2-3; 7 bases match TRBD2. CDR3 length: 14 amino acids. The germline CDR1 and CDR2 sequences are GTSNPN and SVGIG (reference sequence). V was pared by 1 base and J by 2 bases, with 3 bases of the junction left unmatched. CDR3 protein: CAWSGAGPTDTQYF. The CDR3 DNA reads TGTGCCTGGAGTGGAGCGGGACCCACAGATACGCAGTATTTT.

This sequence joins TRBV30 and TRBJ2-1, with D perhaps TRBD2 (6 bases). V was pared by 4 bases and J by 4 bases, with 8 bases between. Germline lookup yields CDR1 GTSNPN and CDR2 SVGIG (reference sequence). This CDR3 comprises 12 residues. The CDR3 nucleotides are TGTGCCTGGATAGGAGGGTACAATGAGCAGTTCTTC. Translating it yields CAWIGGYNEQFF.

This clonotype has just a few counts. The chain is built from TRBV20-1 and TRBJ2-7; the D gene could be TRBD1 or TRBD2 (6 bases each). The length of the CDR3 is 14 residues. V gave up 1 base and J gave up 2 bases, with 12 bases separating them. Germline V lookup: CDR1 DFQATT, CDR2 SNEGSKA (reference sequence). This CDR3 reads CSARVGAGPYEQYF. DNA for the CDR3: TGCAGTGCTAGAGTGGGGGCGGGACCCTACGAGCAGTACTTC.

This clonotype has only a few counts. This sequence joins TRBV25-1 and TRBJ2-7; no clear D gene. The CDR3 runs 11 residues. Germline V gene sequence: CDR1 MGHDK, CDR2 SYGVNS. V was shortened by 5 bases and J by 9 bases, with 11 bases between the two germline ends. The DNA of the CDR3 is TGTGCCAGCAGTCTCGCCTTGGTGCAGTACTTC. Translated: CASSLALVQYF.

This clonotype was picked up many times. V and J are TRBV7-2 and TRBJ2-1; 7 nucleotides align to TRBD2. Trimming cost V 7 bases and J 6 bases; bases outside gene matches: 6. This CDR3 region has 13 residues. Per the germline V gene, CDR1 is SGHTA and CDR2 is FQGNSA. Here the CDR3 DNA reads TGTGCCAGCAAATTTGGGGGGGGCAATGAGCAGTTCTTC. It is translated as CASKFGGGNEQFF.

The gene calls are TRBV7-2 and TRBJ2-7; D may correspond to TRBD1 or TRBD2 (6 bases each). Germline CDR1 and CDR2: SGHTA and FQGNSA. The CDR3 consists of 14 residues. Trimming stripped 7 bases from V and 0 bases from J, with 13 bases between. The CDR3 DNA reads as TGTGCCAGCACCCAACAGGGAGGCTCCTACGAGCAGTACTTC. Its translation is CASTQQGGSYEQYF.

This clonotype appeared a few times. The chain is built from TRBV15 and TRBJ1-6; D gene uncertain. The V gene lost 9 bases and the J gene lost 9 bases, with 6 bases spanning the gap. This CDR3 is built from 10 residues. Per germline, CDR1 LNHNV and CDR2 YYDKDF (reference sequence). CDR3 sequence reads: CATDLSPLHF. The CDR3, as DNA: TGTGCCACGGACCTTTCACCCCTCCACTTT. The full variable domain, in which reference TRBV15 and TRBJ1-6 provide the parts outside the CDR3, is DAMVIQNPRYQVTQFGKPVTLSCSQTLNHNVMYWYQQKSSQAPKLLFHYYDKDFNNEADTPDNFQSRRPNTSFCFLDIRSPGLGDTAMYLCATDLSPLHFGNGTRLTVT.

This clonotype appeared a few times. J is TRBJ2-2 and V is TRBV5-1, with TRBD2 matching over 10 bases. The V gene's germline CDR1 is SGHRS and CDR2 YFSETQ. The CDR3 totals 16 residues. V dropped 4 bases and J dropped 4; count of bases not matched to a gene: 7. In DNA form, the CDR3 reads TGCGCCAGCAGCCCTCTAGCGGGAGTTAGCACCGGGGAGCTGTTTTTT. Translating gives CASSPLAGVSTGELFF.

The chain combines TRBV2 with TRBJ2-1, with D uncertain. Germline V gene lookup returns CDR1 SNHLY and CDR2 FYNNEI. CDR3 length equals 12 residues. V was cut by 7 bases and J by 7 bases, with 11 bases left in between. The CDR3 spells CASTPPANEQFF. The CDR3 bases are TGTGCCAGCACCCCCCCCGCGAATGAGCAGTTCTTC. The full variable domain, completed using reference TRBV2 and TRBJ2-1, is EPEVTQTPSHQVTQMGQEVILRCVPISNHLYFYWYRQILGQKVEFLVSFYNNEISEKSEIFDDQFSVERPDGSNFTLKIRSTKLEDSAMYFCASTPPANEQFFGPGTRLTVL.

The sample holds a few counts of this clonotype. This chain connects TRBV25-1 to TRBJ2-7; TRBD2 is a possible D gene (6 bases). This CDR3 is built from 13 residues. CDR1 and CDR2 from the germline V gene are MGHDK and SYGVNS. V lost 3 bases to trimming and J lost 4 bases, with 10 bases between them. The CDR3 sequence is CASSDGGAYEQYF. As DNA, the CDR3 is TGTGCCAGCAGTGATGGAGGGGCATACGAGCAGTACTTC.

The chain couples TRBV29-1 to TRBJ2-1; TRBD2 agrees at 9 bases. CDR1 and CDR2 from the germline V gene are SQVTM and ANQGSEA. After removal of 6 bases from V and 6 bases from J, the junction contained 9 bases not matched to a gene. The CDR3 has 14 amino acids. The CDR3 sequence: CSVGGVAGVNEQFF. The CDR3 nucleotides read TGCAGCGTGGGGGGGGTAGCGGGAGTCAATGAGCAGTTCTTC.

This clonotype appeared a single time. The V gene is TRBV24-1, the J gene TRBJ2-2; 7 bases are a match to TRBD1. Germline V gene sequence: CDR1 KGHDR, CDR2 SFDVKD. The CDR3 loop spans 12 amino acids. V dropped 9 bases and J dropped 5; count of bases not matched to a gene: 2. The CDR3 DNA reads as TGTGCCACCGCAGGGGGAACCGGGGAGCTGTTTTTT. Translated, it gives CATAGGTGELFF.

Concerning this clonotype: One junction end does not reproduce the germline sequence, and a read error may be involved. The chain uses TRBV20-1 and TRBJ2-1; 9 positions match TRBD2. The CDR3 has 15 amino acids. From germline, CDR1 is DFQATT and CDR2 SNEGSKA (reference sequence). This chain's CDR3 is CSARDLREGRNEPFF. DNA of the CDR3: TGCAGTGCTAGAGATCTGCGGGAGGGCCGTAATGAGCCGTTCTTC.